These 10 T cell receptor beta chains came from one sample sequenced in a study of OX40 agonist ivuxolimab in advanced cancers. The library was produced with the immunoSEQ multiplex PCR assay. The clones in this table, taken by TCRdb from immuneACCESS, are in-frame only. Not every clone is retained; where verified, under half of the shortfall comes from an unresolved V gene, and the cause of the rest is unknown. The sample table shows 45,000 to 60,000 clones, and approximately 89% are seen once. Jointly, the top ten make up 5.5% to 7.5% of the sample. Sequenced here: CD4+ or CD8+ T cells sorted from blood, sampled in a trial of the OX40 agonist ivuxolimab. The source is an adult with an advanced solid tumor such as melanoma, head and neck, liver or kidney cancer.

V gene TRBV28 combines with J gene TRBJ2-2; 10 bases are a match to TRBD1. V was clipped by 3 bases and J by 13 bases; unmatched bases: 5. The CDR3 runs 13 residues. From germline, CDR1 is MDHEN and CDR2 SYDVKM. The CDR3 loop is CASSFSRDRGLFF. The DNA for the CDR3 is TGTGCCAGCAGTTTTTCCCGGGACAGGGGGCTGTTTTTT.

The rearrangement joins TRBV11-2 to TRBJ2-5; D is ambiguous. CDR3 length: 13 amino acids. V lost 0 bases to trimming and J lost 3 bases, with 5 bases between them. Germline V gene data show CDR1 as SGHAT and CDR2 as FQNNGV. The CDR3 DNA sequence: TGTGCCAGCAGCTTAGAGGGGAAAGAGACCCAGTACTTC. As protein: CASSLEGKETQYF.

The chain is built from TRBV2 and TRBJ1-5, with D hard to call. Germline V gene lookup returns CDR1 SNHLY and CDR2 FYNNEI. This CDR3 is 16 amino acids long. The V end was cut by 2 bases, the J end by 3 bases, with 14 bases between. The CDR3 protein is CASSEFTVLNNQPQHF. As DNA, the CDR3 is TGTGCCAGCAGTGAATTTACAGTCCTTAACAATCAGCCCCAGCATTTT.

The rearrangement joins TRBV19 to TRBJ1-1; a possible D gene is TRBD1 (6 bases). This CDR3 is built from 15 residues. Per the germline V gene, CDR1 is LNHDA and CDR2 is SQIVND (reference sequence). Trimming pared 4 bases from V and 1 base from J, leaving 13 bases between. DNA of the CDR3: TGTGCCAGTAGTACATTTTCGACAGGGAACACTGAAGCTTTCTTT. Amino acids: CASSTFSTGNTEAFF.

J is TRBJ2-3 and V is TRBV14; D ambiguous. V lost 1 base and J lost 2, with 10 bases in between. The CDR3 sequence is 15 residues long. Germline CDR1 is SGHDN and CDR2 is FVKESK. CDR3 DNA: TGTGCCAGCAGCCAAGGGGAAACGACCACAGATACGCAGTATTTT. Translating it yields CASSQGETTTDTQYF.

The genes are TRBV4-1 and TRBJ2-1, with TRBD1 matching 7 bases. This CDR3 spans 19 amino acids. The V gene end was trimmed by 4 bases and the J gene end by 5 bases; junction bases not matched to a gene: 20. CDR1 and CDR2 (germline): MGHRA, YSYEKL. CDR3 protein: CASSLPVGTVHNNNNEQFF. The CDR3 DNA reads as TGCGCCAGCAGCCTCCCAGTGGGGACAGTTCACAACAACAACAATGAGCAGTTCTTC.

The genes are TRBV9 and TRBJ1-4, with 7 bases matching TRBD1. This CDR3 contains 16 residues. The J segment lost 8 bases and the V segment lost 0 bases, leaving 10 bases of the junction unmatched. Germline V CDR1 and CDR2: SGDLS, YYNGEE. The CDR3 loop reads CASSVGQGAQGEKLFF. Written as DNA, the CDR3 is TGTGCCAGCAGCGTAGGACAGGGTGCACAGGGGGAAAAACTGTTTTTT.

This clone is a singleton in its sample. The V and J genes are TRBV28 and TRBJ2-5, with D unresolved. The CDR3 sequence is 13 residues long. The V and J ends lost 1 base and 7 bases respectively, with 10 bases between them. Germline CDR1 reads MDHEN; CDR2 reads SYDVKM. CDR3 protein: CASSLSYTTTQYF. The CDR3 nucleotides read TGTGCCAGCAGTTTATCTTACACGACGACCCAGTACTTC.

V is TRBV4-1 and J is TRBJ2-1; D is unresolved. Germline V gene sequence: CDR1 MGHRA, CDR2 YSYEKL. Trimming took off 0 bases at V and 8 bases at J, with 8 bases between the two ends. The CDR3 runs 13 residues. CDR3 residues: CASSQDFDDEQFF. The CDR3, as DNA: TGCGCCAGCAGCCAAGATTTCGACGATGAGCAGTTCTTC.

The J gene is TRBJ2-1, the V gene TRBV27; D gene uncertain. CDR1 is MNHEY, CDR2 SMNVEV, per germline (reference sequence). The CDR3 loop spans 15 amino acids. Trimming stripped 7 bases from V and 9 bases from J, with 22 bases between. The DNA for the CDR3 is TGTGCCAGCATCGGTGGGTCGCCTCGCGGTCCTGAGCAGTTCTTC. Its translation is CASIGGSPRGPEQFF.